This TCR beta chain was captured by sequencing in a study of a mutant IDH1 vaccine in newly diagnosed glioma. For the study at large: Pretreatment consisted of radiotherapy, temozolomide, or both, with most receiving both. Study-level findings and limits: Pseudoprogression seemingly bore no relation to changes in top peripheral T cell clonotypes.

Libraries were prepared by immunoSEQ multiplex PCR; TCRdb keeps only in-frame clonotypes and omits some of them. This sample has tens of thousands of clones, with 90% to 95% found just once. Regarding time point: baseline, week 1 (first vaccination visit). As to treatment: pre-vaccination baseline after standard-of-care therapy. Those who donated had recent WHO grade 3 or 4 IDH1-mutant, ATRX-lost astrocytomas. CDR3 size: 14 residues. Per the germline V gene, CDR1 is MDHEN and CDR2 is SYDVKM. The ends were cut back, 3 bases at V and 2 bases at J, with 10 bases in the middle. On this clone: The antigen is not known.

The chain links TRBV28 to TRBJ1-1; D gene ambiguous. This TCR was sampled from a man between 40 and 49 years old with glioma. The specimen comprised PBMCs, sampled from a glioma patient treated with radiotherapy, temozolomide or both. The CDR3 here is CASSLGGLNTEAFF. The CDR3 DNA is TGTGCCAGCAGTTTGGGCGGCCTAAACACTGAAGCTTTCTTT.